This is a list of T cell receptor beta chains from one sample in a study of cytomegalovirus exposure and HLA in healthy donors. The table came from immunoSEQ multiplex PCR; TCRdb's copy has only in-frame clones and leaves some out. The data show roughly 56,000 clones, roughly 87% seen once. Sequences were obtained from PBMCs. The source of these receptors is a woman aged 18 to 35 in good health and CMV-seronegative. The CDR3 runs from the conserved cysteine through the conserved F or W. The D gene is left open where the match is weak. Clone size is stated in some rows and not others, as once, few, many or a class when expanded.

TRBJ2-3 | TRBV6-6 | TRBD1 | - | CASSLQGQGTDTQYF | TGTGCCAGCAGTCTTCAAGGACAGGGAACAGATACGCAGTATTTT
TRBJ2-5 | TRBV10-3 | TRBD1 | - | CAISESMGQGQETQYF | TGTGCCATCAGTGAGTCGATGGGACAGGGGCAAGAGACCCAGTACTTC
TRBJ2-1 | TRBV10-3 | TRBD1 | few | CAIRPGQGLPNNEQFF | TGTGCCATCAGACCGGGACAGGGTCTTCCCAACAATGAGCAGTTCTTC
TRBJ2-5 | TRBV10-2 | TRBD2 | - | CASSSPGLGAETQYF | TGCGCCAGCAGCAGTCCGGGACTAGGGGCGGAGACCCAGTACTTC
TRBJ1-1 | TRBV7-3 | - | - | CASSMKGGNAEAFF | TGTGCCAGCAGCATGAAGGGGGGGAATGCTGAAGCTTTCTTT
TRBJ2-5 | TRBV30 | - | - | CAWSGGHPGETQYF | TGTGCCTGGAGTGGAGGACACCCGGGAGAGACCCAGTACTTC
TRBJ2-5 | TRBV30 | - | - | CALDPGLTGETQYF | TGTGCCTTGGACCCGGGACTCACCGGGGAGACCCAGTACTTC
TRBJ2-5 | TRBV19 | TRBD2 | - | CASSIGGSETQYF | TGTGCCAGTAGTATCGGGGGGAGCGAGACCCAGTACTTC
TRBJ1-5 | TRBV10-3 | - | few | CATGQGTYSNQPQHF | TGTGCCACCGGGCAGGGAACATATAGCAATCAGCCCCAGCATTTT
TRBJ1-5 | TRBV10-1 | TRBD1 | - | CASRARGQGRNKRRQPQHF | TGCGCCAGCAGAGCCAGGGGACAGGGGCGGAATAAGCGAAGGCAGCCCCAGCATTTT
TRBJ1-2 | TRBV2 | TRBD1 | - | CASRADRQGIYGYTF | TGTGCCAGCAGAGCCGACCGACAGGGGATCTATGGCTACACCTTC
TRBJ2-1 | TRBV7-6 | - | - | CASSLWGQSSYNEQFF | TGTGCCAGCAGCTTATGGGGACAAAGCTCCTACAATGAGCAGTTCTTC
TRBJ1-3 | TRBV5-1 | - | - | CASSPGEPSGNTIYF | TGCGCCAGCAGCCCAGGCGAGCCCTCTGGAAACACCATATATTTT
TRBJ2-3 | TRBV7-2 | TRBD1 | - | CASSSATGGTDTQYF | TGTGCCAGCAGCTCCGCGACAGGGGGCACAGATACGCAGTATTTT
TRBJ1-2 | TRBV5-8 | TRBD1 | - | CASSFSLGQGAEGYTF | TGTGCCAGCAGCTTTTCCCTCGGACAGGGGGCGGAGGGCTACACCTTC
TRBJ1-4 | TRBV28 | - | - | CASSPGAPEKLFF | TGTGCCAGCAGTCCCGGTGCTCCTGAAAAACTGTTTTTT
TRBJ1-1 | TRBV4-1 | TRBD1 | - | CASSPIQGGNTEAFF | TGCGCCAGCAGCCCCATCCAGGGGGGGAACACTGAAGCTTTCTTT
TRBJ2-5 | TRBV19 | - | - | CASSIAAGMYETQYF | TGTGCCAGTAGTATAGCGGCAGGGATGTACGAGACCCAGTACTTC
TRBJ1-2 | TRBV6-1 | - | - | CASRWESYGYTF | TGTGCCAGCAGATGGGAGTCCTATGGCTACACCTTC
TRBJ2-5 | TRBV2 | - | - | CASTGTPEETQYF | TGTGCCAGCACCGGGACACCCGAAGAGACCCAGTACTTC
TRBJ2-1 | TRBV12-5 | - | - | CASGLRGSNEQFF | TGTGCTAGTGGTCTGCGGGGTAGCAATGAGCAGTTCTTC
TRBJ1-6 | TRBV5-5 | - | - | CASSLEGPRDSPLHF | TGTGCCAGCAGCTTGGAAGGGCCGAGGGATTCACCCCTCCACTTT
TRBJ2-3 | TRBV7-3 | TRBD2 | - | CASSLGYSGSTDTQYF | TGTGCCAGCAGCCTTGGGTATAGCGGGAGCACAGATACGCAGTATTTT
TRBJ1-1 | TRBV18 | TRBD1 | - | CASSRRTGVAFF | TGTGCCAGCTCAAGACGGACAGGGGTAGCTTTCTTT
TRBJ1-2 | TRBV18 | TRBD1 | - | CASSPGGTGSYGYTF | TGTGCCAGCTCACCAGGAGGGACAGGGTCCTATGGCTACACCTTC
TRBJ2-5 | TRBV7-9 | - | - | CASSSWGEQETQYF | TGTGCCAGCAGCAGTTGGGGGGAACAAGAGACCCAGTACTTC
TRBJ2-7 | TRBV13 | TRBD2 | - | CASSSGLGGGEQYF | TGTGCCAGCAGCTCTGGACTTGGCGGGGGGGAGCAGTACTTC
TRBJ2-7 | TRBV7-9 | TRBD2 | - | CASSSSGGGTYEQYF | TGTGCCAGCAGCTCAAGCGGGGGGGGAACCTACGAGCAGTACTTC
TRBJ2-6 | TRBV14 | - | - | CASSQLLSGANVLTF | TGTGCCAGCAGCCAGCTACTCTCTGGGGCCAACGTCCTGACTTTC
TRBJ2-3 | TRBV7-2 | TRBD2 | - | CASSRAGVADTQYF | TGTGCCAGCAGCCGGGCGGGGGTGGCAGATACGCAGTATTTT
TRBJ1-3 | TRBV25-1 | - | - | CASSAPGSPAGNTIYF | TGTGCCAGCAGTGCGCCAGGGTCACCCGCTGGAAACACCATATATTTT
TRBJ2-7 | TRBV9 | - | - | CASSVTDNPEQYF | TGTGCCAGCAGCGTAACCGACAATCCCGAGCAGTACTTC
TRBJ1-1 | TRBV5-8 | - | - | CASSLAPGGLGTEAFF | TGTGCCAGCAGCTTGGCTCCGGGGGGGCTGGGCACTGAAGCTTTCTTT
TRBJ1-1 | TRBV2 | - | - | CASSVQGRSNTEAFF | TGTGCCAGCAGTGTTCAGGGGCGCTCGAACACTGAAGCTTTCTTT
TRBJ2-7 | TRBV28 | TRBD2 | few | CASSPLVSGSGYEQYF | TGTGCCAGCAGTCCGCTGGTGAGCGGGAGTGGTTACGAGCAGTACTTC
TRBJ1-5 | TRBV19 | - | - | CASRNDRRSHSNQPQHF | TGTGCCAGTAGAAACGACAGGAGAAGCCATAGCAATCAGCCCCAGCATTTT
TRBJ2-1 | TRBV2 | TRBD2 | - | CASSEGLAAENEQFF | TGTGCCAGCAGTGAAGGGCTAGCGGCTGAAAATGAGCAGTTCTTC
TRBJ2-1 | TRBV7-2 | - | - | CASRDRLGTPSDEQFF | TGTGCCAGCAGAGATCGCCTGGGGACTCCGAGCGATGAGCAGTTCTTC
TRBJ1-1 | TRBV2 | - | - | CASSEQGSTEAFF | TGTGCCAGCAGTGAGCAGGGTAGCACTGAAGCTTTCTTT
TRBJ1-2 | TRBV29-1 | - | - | CSVEGSVGDSGYTF | TGCAGCGTTGAAGGGTCGGTCGGGGATTCTGGCTACACCTTC
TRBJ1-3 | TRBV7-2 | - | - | CASSLNRTPGNTIYF | TGTGCCAGCAGCTTAAATAGGACACCTGGAAACACCATATATTTT
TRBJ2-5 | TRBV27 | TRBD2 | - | CASSEFWGTSGAQETQYF | TGTGCCAGCAGTGAGTTTTGGGGGACTAGCGGGGCCCAAGAGACCCAGTACTTC
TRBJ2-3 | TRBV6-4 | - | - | CASSYWQRTGTDTQYF | TGTGCCAGCAGTTACTGGCAGCGTACGGGGACAGATACGCAGTATTTT
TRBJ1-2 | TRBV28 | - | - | CASSLGQGGLSGYTF | TGTGCCAGCAGTTTAGGGCAGGGTGGGCTGAGTGGCTACACCTTC
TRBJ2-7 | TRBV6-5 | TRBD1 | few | CASSFRQGPSYEQYF | TGTGCCAGCAGTTTTCGACAGGGGCCCTCCTACGAGCAGTACTTC
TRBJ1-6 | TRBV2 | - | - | CASSVAGYNSPLHF | TGTGCCAGCAGTGTGGCAGGGTATAATTCACCCCTCCACTTT